This T cell receptor (beta chain) stems from a study of blood T cell repertoires in COVID-19. Study information: The study drew acute and convalescent COVID-19 samples from the United States, Italy and Spain. The analysed material was cDNA or gDNA that came from T cells, B-cell-depleted T cells, or PBMCs.

Losses at the gene ends were 3 bases for V and 5 bases for J; bases not matched to a gene: 10. There are 16 residues in the CDR3. From germline, CDR1 is LGHDT and CDR2 YNNKEL (reference sequence). Per the original methods: From reference gene primer amplification, estimates of nucleated cell counts were derived. Profiling relied on immunoSEQ multiplex PCR, and the TCRdb table lists in-frame clones only, not all of them. V and J calls and clone size come straight from that table; D and trimming were deduced from the DNA. The sample holds about 67,000 clones, roughly 73% seen once. The rearrangement joins TRBV3-1 (or the pseudogene TRBV3-2) to TRBJ2-5; 9 nucleotides agree with TRBD1. Sequences were obtained from peripheral blood. The sequence was obtained from a woman aged 60 to 75 with acute or convalescent COVID-19. CDR3 region: CASSHSDRGLSETQYF. The CDR3 coding sequence is TGTGCCAGCAGCCACTCGGACAGGGGTCTGTCGGAGACCCAGTACTTC.